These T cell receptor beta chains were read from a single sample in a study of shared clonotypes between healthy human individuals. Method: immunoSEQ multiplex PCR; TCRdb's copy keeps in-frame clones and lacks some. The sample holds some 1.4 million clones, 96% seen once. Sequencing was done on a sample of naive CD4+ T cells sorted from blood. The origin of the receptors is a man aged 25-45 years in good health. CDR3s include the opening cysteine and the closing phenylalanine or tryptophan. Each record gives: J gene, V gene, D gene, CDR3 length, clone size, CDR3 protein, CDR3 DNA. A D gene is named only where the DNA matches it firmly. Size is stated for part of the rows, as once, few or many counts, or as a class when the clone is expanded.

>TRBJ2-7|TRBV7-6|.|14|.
CASSSAGRAYEQYF
TGTGCCAGCAGCTCCGCAGGAAGGGCCTACGAGCAGTACTTC
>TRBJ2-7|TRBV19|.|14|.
CASSIRGATYEQYF
TGTGCCAGTAGTATCCGGGGGGCAACCTACGAGCAGTACTTC
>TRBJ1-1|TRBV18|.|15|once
CASSLSTGTNTEAFF
TGTGCCAGCTCACTCTCGACCGGGACGAACACTGAAGCTTTCTTT
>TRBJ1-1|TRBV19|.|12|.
CASKGGDTEAFF
TGTGCCAGTAAGGGTGGGGACACTGAAGCTTTCTTT
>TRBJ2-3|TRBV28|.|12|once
CASSLESGSTAF
TGTGCCAGCAGTTTGGAGTCAGGGTCGACAGCTTTT
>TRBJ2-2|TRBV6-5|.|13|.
CASSVPGTGELFF
TGTGCCAGCAGCGTACCCGGCACCGGGGAGCTGTTTTTT
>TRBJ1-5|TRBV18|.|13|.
CASSPDLNQPQHF
TGTGCCAGCTCACCGGACCTTAATCAGCCCCAGCATTTT
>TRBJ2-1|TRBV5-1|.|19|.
CASSFPSGIDRSSYNEQFF
TGCGCCAGCAGCTTCCCCTCGGGGATAGACAGGAGCTCCTACAATGAGCAGTTCTTC
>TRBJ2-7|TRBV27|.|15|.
CARGEGHRKRSRQYF
TGTGCCAGGGGGGAAGGGCACAGGAAACGCAGTAGGCAGTACTTC
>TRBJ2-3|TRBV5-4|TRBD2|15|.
CAIPGLAGNTDTQYF
TGTGCCATCCCGGGACTAGCGGGAAACACAGATACGCAGTATTTT
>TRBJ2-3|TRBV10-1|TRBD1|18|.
CASSRGQGAGVLIDTQYF
TGCGCCAGCAGTCGGGGACAGGGGGCCGGGGTCCTCATAGATACGCAGTATTTT
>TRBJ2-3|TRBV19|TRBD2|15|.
CASSSLAGRTDTQYF
TGTGCCAGTAGTTCCTTAGCGGGACGCACAGATACGCAGTATTTT
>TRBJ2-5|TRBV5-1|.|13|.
CASSRNGGETQYF
TGCGCCAGCAGCCGAAACGGGGGAGAGACCCAGTACTTC
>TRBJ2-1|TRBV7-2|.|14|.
CASSPESGYNEQFF
TGTGCCAGCAGCCCCGAGAGCGGATACAATGAGCAGTTCTTC
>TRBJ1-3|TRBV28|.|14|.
CASSLSGLGNTIYF
TGTGCCAGCAGTTTATCTGGGTTAGGAAACACCATATATTTT
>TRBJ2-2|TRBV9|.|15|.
CASSVAGLPSGELFF
TGTGCCAGCAGCGTAGCGGGACTCCCCTCCGGGGAGCTGTTTTTT
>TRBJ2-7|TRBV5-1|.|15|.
CASSLLNGPPYEQYF
TGCGCCAGCAGCTTATTAAACGGGCCGCCCTACGAGCAGTACTTC
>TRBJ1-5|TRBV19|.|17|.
CASSIFFRQGSNQPQHF
TGTGCCAGTAGTATTTTTTTCCGGCAGGGATCAAATCAGCCCCAGCATTTT
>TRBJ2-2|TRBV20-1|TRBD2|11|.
CSGLAAGELFF
TGCAGCGGACTAGCTGCCGGGGAGCTGTTTTTT
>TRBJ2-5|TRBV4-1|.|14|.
CASSARTGSETQYF
TGCGCCAGCAGTGCCCGGACGGGATCGGAGACCCAGTACTTC
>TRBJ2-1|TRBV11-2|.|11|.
CASSYRDSPFF
TGTGCCAGCAGCTACCGGGATAGTCCGTTCTTC
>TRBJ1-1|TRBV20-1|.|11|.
CSASLPTEAFF
TGCAGTGCTAGCTTACCCACTGAAGCTTTCTTT
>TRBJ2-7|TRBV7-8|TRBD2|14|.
CASSLVGGPYEQYF
TGTGCCAGCAGCTTAGTGGGAGGGCCCTACGAGCAGTACTTC
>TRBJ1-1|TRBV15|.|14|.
CATSKDGPNTEAFF
TGTGCCACCAGCAAGGACGGGCCGAACACTGAAGCTTTCTTT
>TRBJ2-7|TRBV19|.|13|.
CASSPNGIYEQYF
TGTGCCAGTAGTCCCAACGGGATCTACGAGCAGTACTTC
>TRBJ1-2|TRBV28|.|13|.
CASSFGGLYGYTF
TGTGCCAGCAGTTTTGGGGGCCTCTATGGCTACACCTTC
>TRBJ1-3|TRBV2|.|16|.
CASSLHSVRTGNTIYF
TGTGCCAGCAGCCTGCACAGTGTTCGGACTGGAAACACCATATATTTT
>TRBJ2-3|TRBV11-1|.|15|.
CASSLGGMGADTQYF
TGTGCCAGCAGCTTGGGCGGGATGGGCGCAGATACGCAGTATTTT
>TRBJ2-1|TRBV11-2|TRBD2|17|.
CASSLVWAGASYNEQFF
TGTGCCAGCAGCTTAGTTTGGGCGGGAGCGTCCTACAATGAGCAGTTCTTC
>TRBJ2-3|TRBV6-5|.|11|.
CASSNGDTQYF
TGTGCCAGCAGTAACGGGGATACGCAGTATTTT
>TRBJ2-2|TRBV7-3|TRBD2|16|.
CASSSPSGRNTGELFF
TGTGCCAGCAGCTCCCCGAGCGGGAGGAACACCGGGGAGCTGTTTTTT
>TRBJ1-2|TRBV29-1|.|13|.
CSVEGIQGYGYTF
TGCAGCGTTGAAGGTATACAGGGATATGGCTACACCTTC
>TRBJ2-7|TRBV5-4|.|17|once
CASSSNLKTRGTYEQYF
TGTGCCAGCAGCTCCAACCTCAAAACTCGGGGGACCTACGAGCAGTACTTC
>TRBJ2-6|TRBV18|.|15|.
CASSPPYSGANVLTF
TGTGCCAGCTCACCACCGTACTCTGGGGCCAACGTCCTGACTTTC
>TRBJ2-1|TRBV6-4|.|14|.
CASSDQGGANEQFF
TGTGCCAGCAGTGACCAAGGGGGTGCCAATGAGCAGTTCTTC
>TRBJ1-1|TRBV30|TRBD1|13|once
CAWSNTGATEAFF
TGTGCCTGGAGTAATACAGGGGCCACTGAAGCTTTCTTT
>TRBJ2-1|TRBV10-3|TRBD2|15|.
CAISESAGGYNEQFF
TGTGCCATCAGTGAGTCTGCGGGGGGATACAATGAGCAGTTCTTC
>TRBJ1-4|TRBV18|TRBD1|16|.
CASSLLSGTGAKKLFF
TGTGCCAGCTCACTGTTATCCGGAACAGGGGCGAAAAAACTGTTTTTT
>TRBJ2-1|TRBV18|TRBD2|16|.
CASSRPRERPYNEQFF
TGTGCCAGCTCGCGGCCGCGGGAGAGGCCCTACAATGAGCAGTTCTTC
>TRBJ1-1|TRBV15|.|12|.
CATSGRNTEAFF
TGTGCCACCAGCGGGCGGAACACTGAAGCTTTCTTT
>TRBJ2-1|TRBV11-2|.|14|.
CASSLSFGRNEQFF
TGTGCCAGCAGCTTATCTTTCGGGCGCAATGAGCAGTTCTTC
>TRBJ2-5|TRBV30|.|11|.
CAWRPGETQYF
TGTGCCTGGAGGCCAGGGGAGACCCAGTACTTC
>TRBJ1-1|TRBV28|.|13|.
CASSLRVNTEAFF
TGTGCCAGCAGTTTGAGGGTGAACACTGAAGCTTTCTTT
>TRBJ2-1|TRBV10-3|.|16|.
CAISGGGRGPYNEQFF
TGTGCCATCAGTGGAGGAGGTCGGGGCCCCTACAATGAGCAGTTCTTC
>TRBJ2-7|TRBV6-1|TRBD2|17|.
CASSEVTGGRATYEQYF
TGTGCCAGCAGTGAAGTTACGGGCGGGAGGGCAACCTACGAGCAGTACTTC
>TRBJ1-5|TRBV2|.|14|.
CASSEVSGDQPQHF
TGTGCCAGCAGTGAAGTGTCGGGGGATCAGCCCCAGCATTTT
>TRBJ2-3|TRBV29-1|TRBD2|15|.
CSVVSGRANPDTQYF
TGCAGCGTTGTTAGCGGGAGAGCTAATCCGGATACGCAGTATTTT
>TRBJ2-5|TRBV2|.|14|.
CASGLQGYQETQYF
TGTGCCAGCGGATTACAGGGATACCAAGAGACCCAGTACTTC
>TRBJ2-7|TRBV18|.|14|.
CASSPKTGDYEQYF
TGTGCCAGCTCACCAAAGACAGGCGACTACGAGCAGTACTTC
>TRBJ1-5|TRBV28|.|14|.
CASSLDPSNQPQHF
TGTGCCAGCAGTTTAGACCCTAGCAATCAGCCCCAGCATTTT
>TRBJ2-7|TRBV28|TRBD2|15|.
CASSSLTGGTYEQYF
TGTGCCAGCAGTTCCCTCACCGGGGGGACCTACGAGCAGTACTTC
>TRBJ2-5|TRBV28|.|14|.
CASSSRRQQETQYF
TGTGCCAGCAGTTCCCGCAGACAGCAAGAGACCCAGTACTTC
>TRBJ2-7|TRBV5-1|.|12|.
CASGTDSYEQYF
TGCGCCAGCGGAACGGATTCCTACGAGCAGTACTTC
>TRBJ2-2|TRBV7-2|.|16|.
CASSVTLGVRNGELFF
TGTGCCAGCAGCGTTACCCTGGGGGTGAGAAACGGGGAGCTGTTTTTT
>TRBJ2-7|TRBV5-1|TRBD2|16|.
CASSLAGGISSYEQYF
TGCGCCAGCAGCTTGGCGGGAGGGATCAGCTCCTACGAGCAGTACTTC
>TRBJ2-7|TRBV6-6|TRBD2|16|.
CASSGLAGEGAYEQYF
TGTGCCAGCAGTGGACTAGCGGGAGAGGGAGCCTACGAGCAGTACTTC
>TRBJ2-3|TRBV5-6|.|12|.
CASSLAVDTQYF
TGTGCCAGCAGCTTGGCCGTTGATACGCAGTATTTT
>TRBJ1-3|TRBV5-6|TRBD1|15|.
CASSDSGGSGNTIYF
TGTGCCAGCAGCGATTCAGGGGGTTCTGGAAACACCATATATTTT